This T cell receptor (beta chain) was observed in a study of vaccination effects on CD4 cells after COVID-19. Findings and limits, study-wide: Few convalescent patients were included, and no early post-infection timepoints were sampled.

Expansion with viral peptide pools was applied to antigen-specific CD4+ T cells by the ViraFEST assay prior to sequencing. Cultured cells yielded isolated CD4+ T cells after less than 11 days. Recipients of the vaccine had no prior SARS-CoV-2 infection and negative nucleocapsid antibodies. Germline CDR1 is MNHEY and CDR2 is SMNVEV (reference sequence). V lost 5 bases and J lost 5, with 12 bases in between. The length of the CDR3 is 13 residues. With respect to this clone: The target antigen is unknown.

The protocol was immunoSEQ multiplex PCR, while the TCRdb copy is restricted to in-frame clones and leaves out a portion. The sample consists of about 41,000 clones, approximately 80% of them appearing once. This chain uses TRBV27 with TRBJ2-5; TRBD1 might be the D (6 bases). The sequences come from CD4+ T cells from PBMCs cultured with HCoV-NL63 spike peptides, collected before COVID-19 vaccination. This receptor was identified in a human donor who received a COVID-19 vaccine. The CDR3 region is CASSPRGGETQYF. In DNA, the CDR3 is TGTGCCAGCAGTCCCAGGGGCGGGGAGACCCAGTACTTC.